This TCR beta chain was sequenced for a study of blood T cells in healthy people across ages. Ten milliliters of peripheral blood were drawn from each donor. Per sample, a minimum of 6 million PBMCs were isolated. Alongside a J-beta primer mix, a sample-barcoded 5' primer served in a second PCR lasting about 7 to 12 cycles. Each cDNA molecule, via a template-switch adaptor with 12 random nucleotides, was tagged. There were at least 2.5 million CDR3-containing paired-end reads obtained from each sample. TCRdb re-derived calls from the 5' RACE reads in MiXCR, one entry per CDR3 protein. The table lists about 640,000 distinct CDR3 sequences, about 43% of them singletons. The CDR3 loop spans 15 amino acids. The germline CDR1 and CDR2 sequences are MNHEY and SMNVEV (reference sequence). The V and J ends lost 6 bases and 1 base respectively, with 10 bases between them. Only one count was recorded for this clonotype.

The genes are TRBV27 and TRBJ1-6; D uncertain. The clonotype comes from a man at least 80 years old in good health. The sample was blood. The CDR3 DNA is TGTGCCAGCAGGGTAGGGCAGTCCTATAATTCACCCCTCCACTTT. Translated: CASRVGQSYNSPLHF.